Given below is one T cell receptor beta chain in context. Sequence at one end of the junction differs from germline and may be a read error. The sample comes from a study of tumor and adjacent non-tumor tissue in lung cancer. Turning to the study itself: Histology: about a dozen adenocarcinoma, a couple of squamous cell carcinoma, 1 small cell lung cancer.

The library came from three nested PCR rounds adapted from ARM-PCR protocols. From the multiplex PCR reads, TCRdb called clonotypes with MiXCR, one entry per CDR3 protein. Found here are approximately 100,000 distinct CDR3 sequences, over 55% of them singletons; the top ten hold roughly 19%. The CDR3 extends over 14 amino acids. Germline CDR1 is SGHAT and CDR2 is FQNNGV. This sample's RNA came from whole unsorted tissue. This non-tumor lung sample came from over 3 cm beyond the tumor edge. Chemotherapy-naive patients with new lung cancer underwent thoracic surgery in China, August–November 2014. Source material: distant non-tumor lung tissue. The chain combines TRBV11-2 with TRBJ1-1; 7 bases are a match to TRBD1. This TCR was recovered from a man aged 25 to 45 with non-small cell lung cancer. The CDR3 coding sequence is TGTACCAGCAGCATAGACAGGGAGACCATTGAAGCTTTCTTT. It translates to CTSSIDRETIEAFF.